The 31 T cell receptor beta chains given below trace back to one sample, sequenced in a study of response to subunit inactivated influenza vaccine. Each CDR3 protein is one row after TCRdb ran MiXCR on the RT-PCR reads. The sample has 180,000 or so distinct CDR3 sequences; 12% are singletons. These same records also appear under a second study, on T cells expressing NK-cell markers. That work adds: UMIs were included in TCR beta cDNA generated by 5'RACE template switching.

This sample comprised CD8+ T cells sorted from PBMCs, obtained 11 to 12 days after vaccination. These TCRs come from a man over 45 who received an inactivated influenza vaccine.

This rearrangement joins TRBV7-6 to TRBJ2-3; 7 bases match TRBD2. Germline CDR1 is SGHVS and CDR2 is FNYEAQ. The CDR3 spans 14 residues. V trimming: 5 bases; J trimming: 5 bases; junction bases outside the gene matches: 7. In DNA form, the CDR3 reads TGTGCCAGCAGCGTGTCTGGGGGGGGAGATACGCAGTATTTT. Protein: CASSVSGGGDTQYF. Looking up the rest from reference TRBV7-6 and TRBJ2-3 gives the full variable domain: GAGVSQSPRYKVTKRGQDVALRCDPISGHVSLYWYRQALGQGPEFLTYFNYEAQQDKSGLPNDRFSAERPEGSISTLTIQRTEQRDSAMYRCASSVSGGGDTQYFGPGTRLTVL.

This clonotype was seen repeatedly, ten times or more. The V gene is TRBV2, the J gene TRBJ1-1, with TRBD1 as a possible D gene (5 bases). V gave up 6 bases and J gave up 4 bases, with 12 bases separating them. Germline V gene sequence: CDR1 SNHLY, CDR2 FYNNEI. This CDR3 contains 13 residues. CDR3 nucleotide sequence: TGTGCCAGCAGGATAGACAGTTCCACTGAAGCTTTCTTT. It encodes CASRIDSSTEAFF.

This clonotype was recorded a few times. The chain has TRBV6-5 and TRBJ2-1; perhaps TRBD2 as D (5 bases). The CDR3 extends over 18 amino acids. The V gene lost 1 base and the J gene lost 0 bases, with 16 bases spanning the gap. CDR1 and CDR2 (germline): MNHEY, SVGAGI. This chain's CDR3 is CASSYFRGRDVSYNEQFF. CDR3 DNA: TGTGCCAGCAGTTACTTTCGCGGTCGGGATGTCTCCTACAATGAGCAGTTCTTC.

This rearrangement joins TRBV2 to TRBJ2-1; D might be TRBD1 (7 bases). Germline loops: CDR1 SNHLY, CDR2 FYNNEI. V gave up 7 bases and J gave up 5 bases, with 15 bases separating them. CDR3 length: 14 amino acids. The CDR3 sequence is CASTGGHGDNEQFF. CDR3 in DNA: TGTGCCAGCACAGGGGGGCACGGGGACAATGAGCAGTTCTTC.

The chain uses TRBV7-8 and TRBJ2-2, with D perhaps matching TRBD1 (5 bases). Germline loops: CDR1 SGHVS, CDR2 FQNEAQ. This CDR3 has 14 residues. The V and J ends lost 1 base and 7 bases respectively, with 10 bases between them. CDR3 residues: CASSLGTTGGELFF. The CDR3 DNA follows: TGTGCCAGCAGCTTAGGGACAACAGGCGGGGAGCTGTTTTTT.

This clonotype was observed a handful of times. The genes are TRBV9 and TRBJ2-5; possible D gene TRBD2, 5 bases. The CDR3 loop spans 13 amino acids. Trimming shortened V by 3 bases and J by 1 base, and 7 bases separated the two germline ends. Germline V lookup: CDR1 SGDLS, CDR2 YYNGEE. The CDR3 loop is CASSAGSQETQYF. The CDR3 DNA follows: TGTGCCAGCAGCGCGGGAAGCCAAGAGACCCAGTACTTC.

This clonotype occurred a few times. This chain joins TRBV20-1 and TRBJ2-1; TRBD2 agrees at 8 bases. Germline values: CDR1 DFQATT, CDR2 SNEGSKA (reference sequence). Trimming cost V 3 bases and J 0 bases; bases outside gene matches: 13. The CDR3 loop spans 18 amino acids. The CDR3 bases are TGCAGTGCTAGTATTCCCACCGGGAGGGCCTACTCCTACAATGAGCAGTTCTTC. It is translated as CSASIPTGRAYSYNEQFF.

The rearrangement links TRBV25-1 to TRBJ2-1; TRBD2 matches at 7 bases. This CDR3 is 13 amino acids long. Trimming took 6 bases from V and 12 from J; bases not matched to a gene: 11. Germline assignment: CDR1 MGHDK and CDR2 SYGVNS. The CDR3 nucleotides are TGTGCCAGCAGCGAGGGGCCCCGCGGGGGGCAGTTCTTC. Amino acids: CASSEGPRGGQFF.

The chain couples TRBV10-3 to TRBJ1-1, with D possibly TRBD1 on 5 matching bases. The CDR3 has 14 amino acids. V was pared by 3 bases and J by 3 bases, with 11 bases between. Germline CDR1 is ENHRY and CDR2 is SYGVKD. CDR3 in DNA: TGTGCCATCAGTGACTTGGGGGGTGACACTGAAGCTTTCTTT. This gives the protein CAISDLGGDTEAFF.

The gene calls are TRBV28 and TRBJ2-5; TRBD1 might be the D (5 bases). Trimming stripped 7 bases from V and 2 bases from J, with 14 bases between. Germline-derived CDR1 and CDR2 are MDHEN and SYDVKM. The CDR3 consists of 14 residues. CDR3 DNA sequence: TGTGCCAGCATCCCGGACACTCCGCAAGAGACCCAGTACTTC. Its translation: CASIPDTPQETQYF.

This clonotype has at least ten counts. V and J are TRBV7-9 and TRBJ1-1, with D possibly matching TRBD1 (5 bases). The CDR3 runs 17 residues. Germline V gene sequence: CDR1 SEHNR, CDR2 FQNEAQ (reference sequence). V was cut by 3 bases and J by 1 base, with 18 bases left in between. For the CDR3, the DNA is TGTGCCAGCAGCTTGGGCAGGGAAAGGGGTCAGAACACTGAAGCTTTCTTT. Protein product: CASSLGRERGQNTEAFF.

The CDR3 loop is CASSLYGAPAGNTIYF. Written as DNA, the CDR3 is TGTGCCAGCAGCCTTTATGGGGCCCCCGCTGGAAACACCATATATTTT. V and J are TRBV11-2 and TRBJ1-3; the D gene is possibly TRBD1 (5 bases). Trimming stripped 5 bases from V and 2 bases from J, with 16 bases between. CDR1 and CDR2 (germline): SGHAT, FQNNGV. This CDR3 comprises 16 residues.

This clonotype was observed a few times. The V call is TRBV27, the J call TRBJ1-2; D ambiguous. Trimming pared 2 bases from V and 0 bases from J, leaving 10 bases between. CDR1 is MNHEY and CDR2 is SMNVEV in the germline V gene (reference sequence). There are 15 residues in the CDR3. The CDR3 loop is CASSLGTNSNYGYTF. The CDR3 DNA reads TGTGCCAGCAGTTTAGGCACCAACTCTAACTATGGCTACACCTTC.

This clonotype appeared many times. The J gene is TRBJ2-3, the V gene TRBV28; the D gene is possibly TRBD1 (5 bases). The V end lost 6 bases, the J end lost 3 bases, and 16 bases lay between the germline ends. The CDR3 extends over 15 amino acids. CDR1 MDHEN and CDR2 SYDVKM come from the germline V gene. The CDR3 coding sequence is TGTGCCAGCAGCCGACAGTCCAGTGTGACAGATACGCAGTATTTT. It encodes CASSRQSSVTDTQYF.

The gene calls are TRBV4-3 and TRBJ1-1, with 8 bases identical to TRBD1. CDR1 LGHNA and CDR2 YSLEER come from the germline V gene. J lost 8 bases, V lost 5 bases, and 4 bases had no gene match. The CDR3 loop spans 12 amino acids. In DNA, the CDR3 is TGCGCCAGCAGCTGGGACAGGCAGGAAGCTTTCTTT. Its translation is CASSWDRQEAFF.

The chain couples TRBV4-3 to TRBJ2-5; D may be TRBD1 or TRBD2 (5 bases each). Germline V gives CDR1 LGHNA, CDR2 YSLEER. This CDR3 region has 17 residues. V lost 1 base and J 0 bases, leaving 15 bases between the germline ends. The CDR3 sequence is CASSQVGTGMYQETQYF. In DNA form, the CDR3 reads TGCGCCAGCAGCCAAGTGGGGACGGGAATGTACCAAGAGACCCAGTACTTC.

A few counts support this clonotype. The CDR3 DNA follows: TGTGCCAGCAGCCTCTCCACCCAAGAGACCCAGTACTTC. This sequence encodes CASSLSTQETQYF. This chain joins TRBV6-6 and TRBJ2-5, with D unresolved. CDR1 and CDR2 (germline): MNHNY, SVGAGI (reference sequence). Trimming cost V 6 bases and J 1 base, with 9 bases left between them. The CDR3 extends over 13 amino acids.

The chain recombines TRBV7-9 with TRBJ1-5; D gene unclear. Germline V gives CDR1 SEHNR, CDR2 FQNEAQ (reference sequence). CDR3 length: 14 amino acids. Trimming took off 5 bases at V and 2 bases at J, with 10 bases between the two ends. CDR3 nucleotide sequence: TGTGCCAGCAGCCCCGAGGGAGGCAATCAGCCCCAGCATTTT. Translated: CASSPEGGNQPQHF.

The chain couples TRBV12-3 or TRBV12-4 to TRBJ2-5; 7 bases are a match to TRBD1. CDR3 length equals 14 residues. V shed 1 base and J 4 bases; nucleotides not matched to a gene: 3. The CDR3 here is CASSLEGAGETQYF. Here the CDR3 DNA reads TGTGCCAGCAGTTTAGAGGGGGCGGGAGAGACCCAGTACTTC.

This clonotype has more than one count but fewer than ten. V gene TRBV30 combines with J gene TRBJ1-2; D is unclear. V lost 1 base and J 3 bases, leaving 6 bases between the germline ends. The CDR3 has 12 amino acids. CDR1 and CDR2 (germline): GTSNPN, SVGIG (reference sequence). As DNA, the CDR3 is TGTGCCTGGAGTGACCAGGACTATGGCTACACCTTC. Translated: CAWSDQDYGYTF.

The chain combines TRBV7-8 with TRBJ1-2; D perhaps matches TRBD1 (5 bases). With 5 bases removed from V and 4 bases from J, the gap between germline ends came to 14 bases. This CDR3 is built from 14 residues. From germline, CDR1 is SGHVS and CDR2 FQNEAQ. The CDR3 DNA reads TGTGCCAGCAGCCTCGCCAGGGCAGGCTATGGCTACACCTTC. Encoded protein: CASSLARAGYGYTF.

CDR3 protein: CASSYSWQDFEQYF. The DNA of the CDR3 is TGTGCCAGCAGTTACTCTTGGCAGGATTTCGAGCAGTACTTC. V and J are TRBV6-5 and TRBJ2-7; no clear D gene. The CDR3 spans 14 residues. The germline gives CDR1 MNHEY, CDR2 SVGAGI. The V and J ends lost 0 bases and 6 bases respectively, with 12 bases between them.

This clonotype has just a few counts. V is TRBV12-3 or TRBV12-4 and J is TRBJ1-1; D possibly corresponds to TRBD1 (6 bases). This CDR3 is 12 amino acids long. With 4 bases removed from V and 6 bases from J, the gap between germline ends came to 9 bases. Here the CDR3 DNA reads TGTGCCAGCAGTTCCCAGGGGCCTGAAGCTTTCTTT. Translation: CASSSQGPEAFF.

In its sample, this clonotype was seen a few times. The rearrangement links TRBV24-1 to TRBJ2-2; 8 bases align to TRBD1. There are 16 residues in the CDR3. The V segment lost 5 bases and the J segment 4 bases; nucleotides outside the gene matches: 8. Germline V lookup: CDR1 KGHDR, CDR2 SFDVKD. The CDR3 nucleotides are TGTGCCACCAGTGCCCTCGAGGGACAGGCCACCGGGGAGCTGTTTTTT. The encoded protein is CATSALEGQATGELFF.

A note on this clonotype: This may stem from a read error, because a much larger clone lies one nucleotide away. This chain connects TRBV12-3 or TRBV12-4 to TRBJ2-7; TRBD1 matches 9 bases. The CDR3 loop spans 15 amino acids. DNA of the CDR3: TGTGCCAGCAGTTACCGTGTAGGACAGGGGTACGAGCGGTACTTC. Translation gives CASSYRVGQGYERYF.

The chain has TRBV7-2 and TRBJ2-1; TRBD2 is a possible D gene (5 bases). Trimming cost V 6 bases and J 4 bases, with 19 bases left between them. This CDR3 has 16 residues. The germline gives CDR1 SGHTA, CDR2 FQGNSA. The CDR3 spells CASRPISTTRYNEQFF. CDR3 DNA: TGTGCCAGCAGGCCAATCAGTACTACTAGGTACAATGAGCAGTTCTTC.

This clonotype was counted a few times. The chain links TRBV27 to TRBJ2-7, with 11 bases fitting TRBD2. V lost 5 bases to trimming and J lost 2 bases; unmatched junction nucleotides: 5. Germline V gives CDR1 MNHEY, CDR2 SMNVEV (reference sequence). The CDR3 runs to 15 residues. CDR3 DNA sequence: TGTGCCAGCAGTATTCGACTAGCGGGAACCTACGAGCAGTACTTC. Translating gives CASSIRLAGTYEQYF.

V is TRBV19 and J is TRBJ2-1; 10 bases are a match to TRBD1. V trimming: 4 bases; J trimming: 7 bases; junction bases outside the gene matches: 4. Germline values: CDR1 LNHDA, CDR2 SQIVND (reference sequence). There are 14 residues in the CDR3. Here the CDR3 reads CASSTEDRGNEQFF. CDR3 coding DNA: TGTGCCAGTAGTACGGAGGACAGGGGGAATGAGCAGTTCTTC.

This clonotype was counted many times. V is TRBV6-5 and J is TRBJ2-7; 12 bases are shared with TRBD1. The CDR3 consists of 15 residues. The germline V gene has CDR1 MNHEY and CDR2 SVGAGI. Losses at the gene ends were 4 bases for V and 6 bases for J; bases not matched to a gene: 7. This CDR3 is CASSSIGTGGFEQYF. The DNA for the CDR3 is TGTGCCAGCAGTTCAATAGGGACAGGGGGCTTCGAGCAGTACTTC.

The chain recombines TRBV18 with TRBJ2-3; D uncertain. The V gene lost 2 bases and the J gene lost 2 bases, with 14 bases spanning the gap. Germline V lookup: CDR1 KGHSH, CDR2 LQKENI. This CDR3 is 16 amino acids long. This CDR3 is CASSPLEAINTDTQYF. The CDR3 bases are TGTGCCAGCTCACCATTGGAAGCGATCAACACAGATACGCAGTATTTT.

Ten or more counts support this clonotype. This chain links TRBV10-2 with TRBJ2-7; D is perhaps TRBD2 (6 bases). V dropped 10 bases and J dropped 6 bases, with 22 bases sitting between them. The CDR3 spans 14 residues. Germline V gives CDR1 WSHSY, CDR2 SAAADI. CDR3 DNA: TGCGCCACTTCGACTAGACGGATCCTTGGCGAGCAGTACTTC. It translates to CATSTRRILGEQYF.